These 8 T cell receptor beta chains share one sample of origin, sequenced in a study of blood T cells in healthy people across ages (dated by TCRdb to about 2015). Libraries were built with 5' RACE. For sequencing, an Illumina HiSeq 2500 was employed. A second PCR of 7 to 11 cycles was run with a J-beta primer mix and a sample-barcoded 5' primer. TCRdb redid the processing of the public reads, applying fastp at Q25 and MiXCR, and retained in-frame beta chains. Each CDR3 protein gets just one entry, which takes the most common genes and DNA from the rows behind it. This sample is represented by roughly 800,000 distinct CDR3 sequences; 20% to 30% of them were singletons. The leading ten clones occupy around 2.9% of the sample. The same sample was also used in a study of T cells of mothers and their children.

What was sequenced was blood. All receptors derive from a boy younger than 18 in good health.

In its sample, this clonotype was seen a few times. The chain has TRBV6-1 and TRBJ1-6, with 11 positions matching TRBD1. CDR3 size: 15 residues. Germline-derived CDR1 and CDR2 are MNHNS and SASEGT. J lost 6 bases, V lost 6 bases, and 4 bases had no gene match. As DNA, the CDR3 is TGTGCCAGCAGCCCGGACAGGGGGCTTAATTCACCCCTCCACTTT. Protein: CASSPDRGLNSPLHF.

The chain joins TRBV11-2 to TRBJ2-2; D is undetermined. Germline lookup yields CDR1 SGHAT and CDR2 FQNNGV. Trimming removed 6 bases at V and 7 bases at J, with 12 bases between. The CDR3 runs 13 residues. CDR3 amino acids: CASSFLSVGELFF. The CDR3 nucleotides read TGTGCCAGCAGTTTTCTCTCGGTCGGGGAGCTGTTTTTT. Based on the CDR3 plus reference TRBV11-2 and TRBJ2-2, the full variable domain is EAGVAQSPRYKIIEKRQSVAFWCNPISGHATLYWYQQILGQGPKLLIQFQNNGVVDDSQLPKDRFSAERLKGVDSTLKIQPAKLEDSAVYLCASSFLSVGELFFGEGSRLTVL.

V gene TRBV15 combines with J gene TRBJ2-5; either TRBD1 or TRBD2 may fit D (6 bases each). The closer fit of TRBJ2-7 to the DNA end suggests the J call may be wrong. Looked up from germline, CDR1 is LNHNV and CDR2 is YYDKDF (reference sequence). The CDR3 runs 13 residues. The CDR3 here is CATSRDRGAEQYF. DNA for the CDR3: TGTGCCACCAGCAGAGATAGGGGGGCCGAGCAGTACTTC.

The chain carries TRBV6-5 and TRBJ2-7, with D maybe TRBD2 (5 bases). Trimming took 3 bases from V and 4 from J, leaving 13 bases between them. The length of the CDR3 is 14 residues. Germline loops: CDR1 MNHEY, CDR2 SVGAGI. CDR3 residues: CASSYSVSLYEQYF. The CDR3 coding sequence is TGTGCCAGCAGTTATAGCGTTTCCCTTTACGAGCAGTACTTC.

V gene TRBV4-1 combines with J gene TRBJ1-4; D remains unclear. Trimming removed 8 bases at V and 7 bases at J, with 14 bases between. Germline-derived CDR1 and CDR2 are MGHRA and YSYEKL. The CDR3 has 13 amino acids. The CDR3 sequence: CASSDRLSEKLFF. In nucleotides, the CDR3 is TGCGCCAGCTCGGACCGCTTAAGTGAAAAACTGTTTTTT.

As concerns this clonotype: Germline and junction disagree at one end, which may indicate a read error. The chain couples TRBV9 to TRBJ2-2; weak D call: TRBD2 (7 bases). The CDR3 runs 14 residues. The germline V gene has CDR1 SGDLS and CDR2 YYNGEE. CDR3 in amino acids: CAGRGGRVTGELFF. The CDR3 bases are TGTGCCGGCAGGGGCGGGAGAGTCACCGGGGAGCTGTTTTTT.

The rearrangement links TRBV10-3 to TRBJ2-1; TRBD1 might be the D (8 bases). With 10 bases removed from V and 4 bases from J, the gap between germline ends came to 26 bases. The CDR3 extends over 17 amino acids. Germline V gene data show CDR1 as ENHRY and CDR2 as SYGVKD. CDR3 sequence reads: CATATGAGAGFYNEQFF. CDR3 coding DNA: TGTGCCACCGCGACAGGGGCGGGGGCGGGGTTTTACAATGAGCAGTTCTTC.

The rearrangement links TRBV25-1 to TRBJ2-5, with D unclear. Between the trimmed V and J ends, which lost 2 bases and 1 base, there was a span of 5 bases. Germline V gene sequence: CDR1 MGHDK, CDR2 SYGVNS. This CDR3 region has 13 residues. The CDR3 DNA reads TGTGCCAGCAGTGAAGTGAGCCAAGAGACCCAGTACTTC. Translated: CASSEVSQETQYF. The full variable domain, its missing parts supplied by reference TRBV25-1 and TRBJ2-5, is EADIYQTPRYLVIGTGKKITLECSQTMGHDKMYWYQQDPGMELHLIHYSYGVNSTEKGDLSSESTVSRIRTEHFPLTLESARPSHTSQYLCASSEVSQETQYFGPGTRLLVL.